Listed here are 23 T cell receptor beta chains from one sample, sequenced in a study of cytomegalovirus exposure and HLA in healthy donors. PCR amplification relied on 60 Vbeta primers (plus 13 Jbeta primers). TCRdb keeps only in-frame clones here, not all; method: immunoSEQ multiplex PCR. The sample has 95,000 to 150,000 clones, around 79% seen once. The sample taken for sequencing was PBMCs. These receptors came from a woman aged 40 to 50 in good health and CMV-seronegative.

The V and J genes are TRBV19 and TRBJ1-2; tentative D call: TRBD1 (5 bases). The germline V gene encodes CDR1 LNHDA and CDR2 SQIVND (reference sequence). V gave up 7 bases and J gave up 2 bases, with 17 bases separating them. This CDR3 contains 15 residues. This CDR3 reads CASKGQGGRNYGYTF. The CDR3 region has the DNA TGTGCCAGTAAAGGGCAGGGCGGACGAAACTATGGCTACACCTTC.

The genes are TRBV7-9 and TRBJ2-1, with D possibly being TRBD2 (5 bases). V dropped 7 bases and J dropped 3 bases, with 13 bases sitting between them. This CDR3 is 14 amino acids long. Germline CDR1 and CDR2: SEHNR and FQNEAQ (reference sequence). The CDR3 loop reads CASTSAEDYNEQFF. The CDR3 bases are TGTGCCAGCACCTCCGCGGAGGACTACAATGAGCAGTTCTTC. Variable domain in full (rest from reference TRBV7-9 and TRBJ2-1): DTGVSQNPRHKITKRGQNVTFRCDPISEHNRLYWYRQTLGQGPEFLTYFQNEAQLEKSRLLSDRFSAERPKGSFSTLEIQRTEQGDSAMYLCASTSAEDYNEQFFGPGTRLTVL.

The V gene is TRBV4-1, the J gene TRBJ2-3; 14 bases line up with TRBD2. This CDR3 comprises 15 residues. The germline gives CDR1 MGHRA, CDR2 YSYEKL. V shed 4 bases, J shed 15 bases, and the junction held 12 bases outside the gene matches. Here the CDR3 reads CASSRPGLAGGPFYF. CDR3 coding DNA: TGCGCCAGCAGCCGCCCAGGACTAGCGGGAGGCCCTTTCTATTTT.

The chain links TRBV19 to TRBJ1-2; D not certain. This CDR3 spans 14 amino acids. CDR1 and CDR2 from the germline V gene are LNHDA and SQIVND (reference sequence). The V end was cut by 7 bases, the J end by 5 bases, with 17 bases between. The CDR3 nucleotides read TGTGCCAGTAAGTTCGGAGGCAGCCCGTATGGCTACACCTTC. Residues: CASKFGGSPYGYTF.

The V call is TRBV5-1, the J call TRBJ2-1; 8 positions agree with TRBD1. The junction had 5 bases not matched to a gene; V was cut back by 2 bases and J by 4 bases. Germline values: CDR1 SGHRS, CDR2 YFSETQ. The CDR3 totals 15 residues. CDR3 in DNA: TGCGCCAGCAGCTTAGGACAGGGACCGTACAATGAGCAGTTCTTC. Translated: CASSLGQGPYNEQFF.

The chain couples TRBV18 to TRBJ1-2; maybe TRBD1 (6 bases). This CDR3 is 13 amino acids long. Germline V gene sequence: CDR1 KGHSH, CDR2 LQKENI. V gave up 0 bases and J gave up 8 bases, with 10 bases separating them. DNA of the CDR3: TGTGCCAGCTCACCACCGTGGGGGCTCGGCTACACCTTC. Its translation is CASSPPWGLGYTF.

This clone has just a few counts. The chain has TRBV10-2 and TRBJ1-3, with D possibly being TRBD1 (6 bases). The CDR3 runs to 15 residues. Trimming took 3 bases from V and 7 from J, leaving 16 bases between them. Germline V gene sequence: CDR1 WSHSY, CDR2 SAAADI. For the CDR3, the DNA is TGCGCCAGCAGTGACCCAGGGGACGGTAGGAACACCATATATTTT. Its protein product is CASSDPGDGRNTIYF.

The chain is built from TRBV18 and TRBJ1-3; D uncertain. The CDR3 loop spans 16 amino acids. Germline CDR1 and CDR2: KGHSH and LQKENI. Trimming removed 5 bases from V and 0 bases from J, with 14 bases in between. CDR3 region: CASSASEGYSGNTIYF. The CDR3 DNA follows: TGTGCCAGCTCAGCCAGCGAAGGATACTCTGGAAACACCATATATTTT.

The rearrangement joins TRBV2 to TRBJ2-3, with TRBD2 matching 10 bases. V dropped 0 bases and J dropped 5; count of bases not matched to a gene: 8. From germline, CDR1 is SNHLY and CDR2 FYNNEI. There are 17 residues in the CDR3. This CDR3 reads CASSEAGLAGVEDTQYF. The CDR3 nucleotides are TGTGCCAGCAGTGAAGCGGGGCTAGCGGGAGTGGAAGATACGCAGTATTTT. The variable domain in full, with the rest retrieved from reference TRBV2 and TRBJ2-3, is EPEVTQTPSHQVTQMGQEVILRCVPISNHLYFYWYRQILGQKVEFLVSFYNNEISEKSEIFDDQFSVERPDGSNFTLKIRSTKLEDSAMYFCASSEAGLAGVEDTQYFGPGTRLTVL.

The chain links TRBV29-1 to TRBJ2-3; D not certain. Germline CDR1 is SQVTM and CDR2 is ANQGSEA. Trimming took 4 bases from V and 2 from J, leaving 7 bases between them. The CDR3 consists of 12 residues. The CDR3, as DNA: TGCAGCGTTGGGGCCAACACAGATACGCAGTATTTT. Its protein is CSVGANTDTQYF.

This chain links TRBV9 with TRBJ2-5, with a weak D call TRBD2 (6 bases). Trimming shortened V by 4 bases and J by 4 bases, and 11 bases separated the two germline ends. The CDR3 contains 13 residues. The V gene's germline CDR1 is SGDLS and CDR2 YYNGEE. CDR3 DNA sequence: TGTGCCAGCAGCATGTCTAGCGTAGAGACCCAGTACTTC. Translated: CASSMSSVETQYF.

The V call is TRBV6-1, the J call TRBJ2-2; the match to TRBD1 covers 8 bases. This CDR3 is built from 15 residues. From germline, CDR1 is MNHNS and CDR2 SASEGT. J gave up 4 bases and V 7 bases, and 8 bases lay outside the gene matches. CDR3 residues: CASTQTGVGTGELFF. The CDR3 DNA reads TGTGCCAGCACGCAGACAGGGGTTGGCACCGGGGAGCTGTTTTTT.

About this clone: Mismatch with germline at one junction end may stem from a read error. V and J are TRBV7-9 and TRBJ2-1; D perhaps matches TRBD2 (5 bases). The CDR3 covers 12 residues. The germline CDR1 and CDR2 sequences are SEHNR and FQNEAQ (reference sequence). For the CDR3, the DNA is TGTTCCAGCAGCTCCGATCCGGGGGAGCAGTTCTTC. Translation: CSSSSDPGEQFF.

The rearrangement links TRBV5-1 to TRBJ2-5; D possibly corresponds to TRBD1 (5 bases). The end of the DNA is better explained by TRBJ2-7, so the J call may be wrong. The length of the CDR3 is 13 residues. The germline gives CDR1 SGHRS, CDR2 YFSETQ. This chain's CDR3 is CASSWTYQYEQYF. DNA for the CDR3: TGCGCCAGCAGCTGGACATACCAGTACGAGCAGTACTTC.

The rearrangement links TRBV4-3 to TRBJ1-6; D uncertain. The V and J ends lost 3 bases and 9 bases respectively, with 15 bases between them. The CDR3 spans 15 residues. Germline CDR1 LGHNA, CDR2 YSLEER. CDR3 nucleotide sequence: TGCGCCAGCAGCCAGCAATCCAGTGGCGGTTCACCCCTCCACTTT. Amino acid sequence: CASSQQSSGGSPLHF.

CDR3 sequence reads: CASSGDRDNSPLHF. Here the CDR3 DNA reads TGTGCCAGCAGTGGGGACAGGGACAATTCACCCCTCCACTTT. V and J are TRBV6-1 and TRBJ1-6; 9 bases match TRBD1. The length of the CDR3 is 14 residues. Losses at the gene ends were 4 bases for V and 7 bases for J; bases not matched to a gene: 2. Germline V lookup: CDR1 MNHNS, CDR2 SASEGT.

V gene TRBV4-2 combines with J gene TRBJ2-1; tentative D call: TRBD1 (5 bases). The germline V and J ends were trimmed by 0 bases and 10 bases, with 13 bases remaining between them. Germline CDR1 reads LGHNA; CDR2 reads YNFKEQ. CDR3 size: 14 residues. The CDR3 protein is CASSQDRTGWEQFF. The CDR3 DNA follows: TGTGCCAGCAGCCAAGACCGAACAGGCTGGGAGCAGTTCTTC.

This chain links TRBV15 with TRBJ2-7; tentatively, D is TRBD2 (6 bases). The germline V gene encodes CDR1 LNHNV and CDR2 YYDKDF (reference sequence). Trimming cost V 1 base and J 3 bases, with 10 bases left between them. The CDR3 is 14 residues long. The CDR3 bases are TGTGCCACCAGCAGAGGAGGCGGGGACTACGAGCAGTACTTC. Amino acid sequence: CATSRGGGDYEQYF.

The chain is built from TRBV7-2 and TRBJ1-5, with TRBD1 matching over 8 bases. V shed 5 bases and J 4 bases; nucleotides not matched to a gene: 7. The germline V gene has CDR1 SGHTA and CDR2 FQGNSA. CDR3 size: 15 residues. The CDR3, as DNA: TGTGCCAGCAGCCCCAGGACAGGGATTAATCAGCCCCAGCATTTT. Translating it yields CASSPRTGINQPQHF.

About this clone itself: This specimen includes other DNA sequences encoding the same CDR3. V is TRBV2 and J is TRBJ2-7; 14 bases are shared with TRBD2. Losses at the gene ends were 6 bases for V and 4 bases for J; bases not matched to a gene: 2. Germline V CDR1 and CDR2: SNHLY, FYNNEI. The CDR3 sequence is 14 residues long. The chain's CDR3 is CASRGLAGAYEQYF. The CDR3 DNA is TGTGCCAGCAGGGGACTAGCGGGAGCGTACGAGCAGTACTTC.

This clone was seen only once. CDR3 in DNA: TGTGCCAGCTCGCCAGGGCTAGCGGGAGTAAAAGAGCAGTACTTC. This translates into CASSPGLAGVKEQYF. V usage is TRBV18 and J usage is TRBJ2-7, with 10 bases identical to TRBD2. The trim removed 6 bases at V and 7 bases at J, leaving 12 bases unmatched. This CDR3 spans 15 amino acids. From germline, CDR1 is KGHSH and CDR2 LQKENI. Full variable domain (missing parts from reference TRBV18 and TRBJ2-7): NAGVMQNPRHLVRRRGQEARLRCSPMKGHSHVYWYRQLPEEGLKFMVYLQKENIIDESGMPKERFSAEFPKEGPSILRIQQVVRGDSAAYFCASSPGLAGVKEQYFGPGTRLTVT.

The gene calls are TRBV6-5 and TRBJ1-2; the D gene is possibly TRBD1 (6 bases). CDR1 is MNHEY, CDR2 SVGAGI, per germline. CDR3 length: 14 amino acids. The V gene lost 0 bases and the J gene lost 4 bases, with 9 bases spanning the gap. The CDR3 nucleotides are TGTGCCAGCAGTTACTCACGGGGGGCCTATGGCTACACCTTC. This sequence encodes CASSYSRGAYGYTF.

The chain links TRBV5-6 to TRBJ1-2, with no clear D. Trimming removed 0 bases from V and 3 bases from J, with 9 bases in between. The germline CDR1 and CDR2 sequences are SGHDT and YYEEEE. This CDR3 comprises 14 residues. Written as DNA, the CDR3 is TGTGCCAGCAGCTTGGTTGGAGGAGACTATGGCTACACCTTC. This translates into CASSLVGGDYGYTF.